A selection of T cell receptor beta chains follows, all from one sample in a study of blood T cell repertoires in COVID-19. Profiling relied on immunoSEQ multiplex PCR, and the TCRdb table lists in-frame clones only, not all of them. The data show 200,000 to 300,000 clones, approximately 86% seen once. Sequencing was done on a sample of peripheral blood. These receptors all stem from a man aged 55-75 years who had recovered from COVID-19. The CDR3 runs from the conserved cysteine through the conserved F or W. The D gene is left open where the match is weak. Clone size is given for some rows only: seen once, a few or many times, or a class if the clone is expanded.

cdr3_aa: CASSHGTGGGEQYF
cdr3_nt: TGTGCCAGCAGCCACGGGACAGGGGGCGGCGAGCAGTACTTC
j_call: TRBJ2-7
d_call: TRBD1
clone_size: .
v_call: TRBV3-1/TRBV3-2

cdr3_aa: CASSSSGTSSGNTIYF
cdr3_nt: TGTGCCAGCAGCTCGTCCGGGACATCCTCTGGAAACACCATATATTTT
j_call: TRBJ1-3
d_call: .
clone_size: few
v_call: TRBV11-2

cdr3_aa: CASSLGTSYPGELFF
cdr3_nt: TGTGCCAGCAGCTTAGGGACTAGTTACCCCGGGGAGCTGTTTTTT
j_call: TRBJ2-2
d_call: .
clone_size: few
v_call: TRBV13

cdr3_aa: CASSKDRSERSTEAFF
cdr3_nt: TGTGCCAGCAGCAAGGACAGGAGCGAAAGGAGCACTGAAGCTTTCTTT
j_call: TRBJ1-1
d_call: TRBD1
clone_size: .
v_call: TRBV5-4

cdr3_aa: CASSLDPRGGELFF
cdr3_nt: TGCGCCAGCAGCTTGGATCCGCGGGGCGGGGAGCTGTTTTTT
j_call: TRBJ2-2
d_call: .
clone_size: .
v_call: TRBV5-1

cdr3_aa: CASSFGLTTNEKLFF
cdr3_nt: TGTGCCAGCAGCTTCGGACTGACAACTAATGAAAAACTGTTTTTT
j_call: TRBJ1-4
d_call: .
clone_size: .
v_call: TRBV11-2

cdr3_aa: CASSHYEARGWETQYF
cdr3_nt: TGTGCCAGCAGCCATTACGAGGCGCGGGGATGGGAGACCCAGTACTTC
j_call: TRBJ2-5
d_call: .
clone_size: .
v_call: TRBV3-1/TRBV3-2

cdr3_aa: CASSFEETQYF
cdr3_nt: TGTGCCAGCAGTTTCGAAGAGACCCAGTACTTC
j_call: TRBJ2-5
d_call: .
clone_size: .
v_call: TRBV6-6

cdr3_aa: CASSLVSGYTF
cdr3_nt: TGTGCCAGCAGCCTTGTTAGTGGCTACACCTTC
j_call: TRBJ1-2
d_call: .
clone_size: .
v_call: TRBV2

cdr3_aa: CASSKGGTGGADTQYF
cdr3_nt: TGTGCCAGCAGCAAGGGGGGGACAGGGGGCGCAGATACGCAGTATTTT
j_call: TRBJ2-3
d_call: TRBD1
clone_size: .
v_call: TRBV11-3

cdr3_aa: CASSRDSRLNRYGYTF
cdr3_nt: TGTGCCAGCTCACGGGACAGCCGCCTAAACCGCTATGGCTACACCTTC
j_call: TRBJ1-2
d_call: TRBD1
clone_size: .
v_call: TRBV18

cdr3_aa: CASSQVEINGQYF
cdr3_nt: TGTGCCAGCAGCCAAGTCGAAATTAACGGGCAGTATTTT
j_call: TRBJ2-3
d_call: .
clone_size: .
v_call: TRBV3-1/TRBV3-2

cdr3_aa: CASSILAGTSTDTQYF
cdr3_nt: TGTGCCAGTAGTATACTCGCAGGGACTAGCACAGATACGCAGTATTTT
j_call: TRBJ2-3
d_call: .
clone_size: .
v_call: TRBV19

cdr3_aa: CASSLTGTSGATEFF
cdr3_nt: TGTGCCAGCAGCTTGACCGGGACTAGCGGGGCGACCGAGTTCTTC
j_call: TRBJ2-1
d_call: TRBD2
clone_size: .
v_call: TRBV11-2

cdr3_aa: CASGLRANYGYTF
cdr3_nt: TGTGCCAGCGGGCTCCGTGCGAACTATGGCTACACCTTC
j_call: TRBJ1-2
d_call: .
clone_size: .
v_call: TRBV6-5

cdr3_aa: CASSEGQGYNEQFF
cdr3_nt: TGTGCCAGCAGTGAGGGACAGGGCTACAATGAGCAGTTCTTC
j_call: TRBJ2-1
d_call: TRBD1
clone_size: .
v_call: TRBV2

cdr3_aa: CASSYSTAQPQHF
cdr3_nt: TGTGCCAGCAGTTACTCGACAGCTCAGCCCCAGCATTTT
j_call: TRBJ1-5
d_call: .
clone_size: few
v_call: TRBV6-5

cdr3_aa: CASSPGTETLRSSYNEQFF
cdr3_nt: TGTGCCAGCTCACCAGGGACAGAGACTTTGAGAAGCTCCTACAATGAGCAGTTCTTC
j_call: TRBJ2-1
d_call: TRBD1
clone_size: .
v_call: TRBV18

cdr3_aa: CASYLQSTDTQYF
cdr3_nt: TGCGCCAGCTACCTCCAGAGCACAGATACGCAGTATTTT
j_call: TRBJ2-3
d_call: .
clone_size: .
v_call: TRBV5-1

cdr3_aa: CASRRGSGNTIYF
cdr3_nt: TGTGCCAGCAGAAGGGGGTCTGGAAACACCATATATTTT
j_call: TRBJ1-3
d_call: .
clone_size: .
v_call: TRBV12-3/TRBV12-4

cdr3_aa: CASSTSGTGGEQYF
cdr3_nt: TGCGCCAGCAGCACGTCCGGGACAGGGGGGGAGCAGTACTTC
j_call: TRBJ2-7
d_call: TRBD1
clone_size: once
v_call: TRBV5-1

cdr3_aa: CASSHYLSAGVDTQYF
cdr3_nt: TGTGCCAGCTCACACTACTTGTCAGCGGGGGTGGATACGCAGTATTTT
j_call: TRBJ2-3
d_call: TRBD2
clone_size: .
v_call: TRBV18

cdr3_aa: CATSDLLAGSGTGELFF
cdr3_nt: TGTGCCACCAGTGATTTACTAGCGGGGTCGGGAACCGGGGAGCTGTTTTTT
j_call: TRBJ2-2
d_call: TRBD2
clone_size: .
v_call: TRBV24-1

cdr3_aa: CASSLVGRGFDEQFF
cdr3_nt: TGTGCCAGCAGTCTAGTGGGCCGAGGGTTCGATGAGCAGTTCTTC
j_call: TRBJ2-1
d_call: .
clone_size: .
v_call: TRBV11-3

cdr3_aa: CASSSGPGSTEAFF
cdr3_nt: TGTGCCAGCAGCTCCGGACCCGGGAGCACTGAAGCTTTCTTT
j_call: TRBJ1-1
d_call: .
clone_size: .
v_call: TRBV7-9

cdr3_aa: CASSAGLAGATDTQYF
cdr3_nt: TGCGCCAGCAGCGCAGGACTAGCGGGGGCCACAGATACGCAGTATTTT
j_call: TRBJ2-3
d_call: TRBD2
clone_size: .
v_call: TRBV5-1

cdr3_aa: CASSLGYPGQSYNEQFF
cdr3_nt: TGTGCCAGCAGCTTAGGATACCCGGGACAGAGCTACAATGAGCAGTTCTTC
j_call: TRBJ2-1
d_call: TRBD1
clone_size: once
v_call: TRBV11-2

cdr3_aa: CASSPQGWRGETQYF
cdr3_nt: TGTGCCAGCAGCCCTCAAGGTTGGCGGGGAGAGACCCAGTACTTC
j_call: TRBJ2-5
d_call: .
clone_size: .
v_call: TRBV11-1